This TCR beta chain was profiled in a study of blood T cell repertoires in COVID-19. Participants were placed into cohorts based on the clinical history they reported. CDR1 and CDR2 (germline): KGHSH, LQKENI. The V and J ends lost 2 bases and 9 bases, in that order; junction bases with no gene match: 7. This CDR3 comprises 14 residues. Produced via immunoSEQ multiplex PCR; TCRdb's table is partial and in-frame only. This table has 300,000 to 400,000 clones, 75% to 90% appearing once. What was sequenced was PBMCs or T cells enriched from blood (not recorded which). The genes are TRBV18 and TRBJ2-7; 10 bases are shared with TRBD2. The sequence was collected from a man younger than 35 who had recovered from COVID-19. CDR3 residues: CASSPGTSAVAQYF. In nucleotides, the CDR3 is TGTGCCAGCTCACCAGGGACTAGCGCCGTTGCGCAGTACTTC.